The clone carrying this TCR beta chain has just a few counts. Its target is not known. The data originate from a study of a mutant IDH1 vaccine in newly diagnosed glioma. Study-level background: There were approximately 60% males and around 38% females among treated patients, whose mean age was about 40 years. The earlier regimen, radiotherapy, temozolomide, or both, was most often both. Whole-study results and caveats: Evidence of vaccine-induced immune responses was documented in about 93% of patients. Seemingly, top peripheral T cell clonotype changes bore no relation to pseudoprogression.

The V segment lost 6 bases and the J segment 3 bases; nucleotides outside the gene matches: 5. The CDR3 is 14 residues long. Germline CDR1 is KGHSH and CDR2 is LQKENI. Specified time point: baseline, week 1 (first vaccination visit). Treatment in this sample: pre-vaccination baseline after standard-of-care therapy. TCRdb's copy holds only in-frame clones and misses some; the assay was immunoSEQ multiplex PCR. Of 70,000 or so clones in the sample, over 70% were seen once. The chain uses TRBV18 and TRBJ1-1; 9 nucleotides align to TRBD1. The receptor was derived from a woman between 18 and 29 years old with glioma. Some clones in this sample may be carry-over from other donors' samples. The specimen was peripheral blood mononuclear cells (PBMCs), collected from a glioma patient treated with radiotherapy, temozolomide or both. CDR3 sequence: CASSVQGADTEAFF. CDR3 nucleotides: TGTGCCAGCTCGGTACAGGGGGCGGACACTGAAGCTTTCTTT.